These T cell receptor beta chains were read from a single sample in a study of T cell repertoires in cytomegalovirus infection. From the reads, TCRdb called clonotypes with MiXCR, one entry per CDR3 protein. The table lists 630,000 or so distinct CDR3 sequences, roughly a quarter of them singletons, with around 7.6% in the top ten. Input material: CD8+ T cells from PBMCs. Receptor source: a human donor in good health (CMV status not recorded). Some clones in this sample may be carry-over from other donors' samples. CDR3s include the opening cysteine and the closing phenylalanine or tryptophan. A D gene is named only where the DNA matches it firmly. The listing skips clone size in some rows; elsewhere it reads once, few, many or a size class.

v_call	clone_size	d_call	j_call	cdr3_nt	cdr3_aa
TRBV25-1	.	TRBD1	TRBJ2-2	TGTGCCAGCAGTGGTCACACAGGGGGCGCGCGGACCGGGGAGCTGTTTTTT	CASSGHTGGARTGELFF
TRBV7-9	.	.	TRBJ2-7	TGTGCCAGCAGCTGGTCGAGCGTCGAGCAGTACTTC	CASSWSSVEQYF
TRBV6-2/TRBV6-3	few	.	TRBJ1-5	TGTGCCAGCAGTTACTCGTCCCGGTCCAATCAGCCCCAGCATTTT	CASSYSSRSNQPQHF
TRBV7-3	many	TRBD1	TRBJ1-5	TGTGCCAGCAGCCAACGACAGGGCAGGGATCAGCCCCAGCATTTT	CASSQRQGRDQPQHF
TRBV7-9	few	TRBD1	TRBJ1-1	TGTGCCAGCAGAGACAGGGCGGGCACTGAAGCTTTCTTT	CASRDRAGTEAFF
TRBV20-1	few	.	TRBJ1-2	TGCAGTGCTAGGACAACAGGGAACTATGGCTACACCTTC	CSARTTGNYGYTF
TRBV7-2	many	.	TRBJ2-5	TGTGCCAGCAGCTTAGCGGCCCAGACCCAGTACTTC	CASSLAAQTQYF
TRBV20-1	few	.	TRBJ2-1	TGCAGTGCTAGGACCTCGAGGGAGCTCAACAATGAGCAGTTCTTC	CSARTSRELNNEQFF
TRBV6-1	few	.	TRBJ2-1	TGTGCCAGCAGTGCGGGGCCGGTGAATGAGCAGTTCTTC	CASSAGPVNEQFF
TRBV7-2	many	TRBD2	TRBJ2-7	TGTGCCAGCAGCTTGTCCGGGACTAGCTCCTACGAGCAGTACTTC	CASSLSGTSSYEQYF
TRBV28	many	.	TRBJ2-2	TGTGCCAGCAGTCCTCCCGGGGGTCCCACCGGGGAGCTGTTTTTT	CASSPPGGPTGELFF
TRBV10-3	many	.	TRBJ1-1	TGTGCCATCAGTGAACATACCGATGCTGAAGCTTTCTTT	CAISEHTDAEAFF
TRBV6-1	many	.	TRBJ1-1	TGTGCCAGCAGTGAACTAGGACCCTTAAAAAGGGAAGCTTTCTTT	CASSELGPLKREAFF
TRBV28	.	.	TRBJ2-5	TGTGCCAGCCACCCCCGGGGTCGGGAGACCCAGTACTTC	CASHPRGRETQYF
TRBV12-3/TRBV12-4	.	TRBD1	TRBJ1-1	TGTGCCAGCAGTCTACAGGGGGCGATTGAAGCTTTCTTT	CASSLQGAIEAFF
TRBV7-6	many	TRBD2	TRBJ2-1	TGTGCCAGCAGCTTAGCGGGGTTTCGGCGAAGGACTAGCGGATCCTACAATGAGCAGTTCTTC	CASSLAGFRRRTSGSYNEQFF
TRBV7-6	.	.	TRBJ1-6	TGTGCCAGCAGCTTATCTGACAGTAAGCAATCACCCCTCCACTTT	CASSLSDSKQSPLHF
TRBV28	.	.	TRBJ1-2	TGTGCCAGCAGTGAGAGTATGGGGGCCTTTTATGGCTACACCTTC	CASSESMGAFYGYTF
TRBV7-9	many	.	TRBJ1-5	TGTGCCAGCAGCTCCCAGCCCCAGCATTTT	CASSSQPQHF
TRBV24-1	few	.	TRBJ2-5	TGTGCCACCAGTGATGCCCGCTCTACCTTCCAAGAGACCCAGTACTTC	CATSDARSTFQETQYF
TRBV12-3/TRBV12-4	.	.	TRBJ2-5	TGTGCCAGCAGCCGGGGGAAAGAGACCCAGTACTTC	CASSRGKETQYF
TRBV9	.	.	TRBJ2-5	TGTGCCAGCACCCGACAGGCCGGCGTCCAGGAGACCCAGTACTTC	CASTRQAGVQETQYF
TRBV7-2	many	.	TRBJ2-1	TGTGCCAGCAGCCCGCCTGGGGGACACAATGAGCAGTTCTTC	CASSPPGGHNEQFF
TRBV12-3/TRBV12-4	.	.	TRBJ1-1	TGTGCCAGCAGTTTAGGGAGTAATGAAGCTTTCTTT	CASSLGSNEAFF
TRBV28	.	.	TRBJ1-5	TGTGCCAGCAGTTTCGACGCCCGCAATCAGCCCCAGCATTTT	CASSFDARNQPQHF
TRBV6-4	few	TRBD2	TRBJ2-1	TGTGCCAGCAGTGACGGCCTAGCGGGGGGGTACCATGAGCAGTTCTTC	CASSDGLAGGYHEQFF
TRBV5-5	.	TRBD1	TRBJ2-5	TGTGCCAGCAGCTTGGAAGGGGGCCCCCGGGAGACCCAGTACTTC	CASSLEGGPRETQYF
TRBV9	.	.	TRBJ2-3	TGTGCCAGCAGCTACTCCGCGGCGGACTCAAACACAGATACGCAGTATTTT	CASSYSAADSNTDTQYF
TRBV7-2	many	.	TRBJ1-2	TGTGCCAGCAGCCGGGGAAGGGACCCCTATGGCTACACCTTC	CASSRGRDPYGYTF